What follows are 10 T cell receptor beta chains derived from one specimen sequenced in a study of blood T cell repertoires in COVID-19. TCRdb's copy holds only in-frame clones and misses some; the assay was immunoSEQ multiplex PCR. Of 60,000 to 65,000 clones detected, about 87% appear once; the ten largest clones hold roughly 8%. Sequenced material: peripheral blood. Source of these receptors: a human donor with active COVID-19. The donor label of this sample is uncertain.

This clone was found once. The J gene is TRBJ2-1, the V gene TRBV30; D uncertain. The CDR3 is 11 amino acids. CDR1 and CDR2 from the germline V gene are GTSNPN and SVGIG (reference sequence). V was cut by 3 bases and J by 7 bases, with 7 bases left in between. CDR3 sequence: CAWSPLNEQFF. CDR3 in DNA: TGTGCCTGGAGCCCACTTAATGAGCAGTTCTTC.

The rearrangement links TRBV20-1 to TRBJ2-7; D perhaps matches TRBD1 (5 bases). With 6 bases removed from V and 7 bases from J, the gap between germline ends came to 22 bases. Germline CDR1 is DFQATT and CDR2 is SNEGSKA (reference sequence). This CDR3 has 14 amino acids. This chain's CDR3 is CSASRQTPSLEQYF. In DNA, the CDR3 is TGCAGTGCAAGTAGACAGACACCCTCTTTGGAGCAGTACTTC.

The chain combines TRBV30 with TRBJ1-1; 11 nucleotides match TRBD1. The CDR3 consists of 14 residues. V gave up 4 bases and J gave up 10 bases; unmatched junction bases: 11. Germline CDR1 GTSNPN, CDR2 SVGIG (reference sequence). For the CDR3, the DNA is TGTGCCTGGACCGGGGACAGGGGGAAGAATTCAGCTTTCTTT. Residues: CAWTGDRGKNSAFF.

The rearrangement links TRBV5-4 to TRBJ1-1; TRBD1 is a possible D gene (5 bases). CDR1 is SGHNT, CDR2 YYREEE, per germline (reference sequence). The CDR3 loop spans 13 amino acids. V was pared by 0 bases and J by 7 bases, with 10 bases between. CDR3 loop: CASSLGGGLEAFF. The CDR3 coding sequence is TGTGCCAGCAGCTTGGGGGGGGGACTTGAAGCTTTCTTT.

This chain connects TRBV2 to TRBJ2-3, with TRBD1 identical over 9 bases. CDR3 length equals 14 residues. Losses at the gene ends were 3 bases for V and 5 bases for J; bases not matched to a gene: 3. The V gene's germline CDR1 is SNHLY and CDR2 FYNNEI. The CDR3 sequence: CASSEDRGGDTQYF. The CDR3 bases are TGTGCCAGCAGTGAGGACAGGGGAGGAGATACGCAGTATTTT.

This sequence joins TRBV19 and TRBJ2-1; no clear D. This CDR3 has 13 residues. Germline CDR1 reads LNHDA; CDR2 reads SQIVND (reference sequence). The V and J ends lost 6 bases and 1 base respectively, with 7 bases between them. CDR3 sequence (DNA): TGTGCCAGTAGGACTGCTTCCTACAATGAGCAGTTCTTC. Residues: CASRTASYNEQFF.

V and J are TRBV7-6 and TRBJ2-3; possible D gene TRBD2, 6 bases. The CDR3 has 15 residues. V was trimmed by 6 bases and J by 5 bases, leaving 18 bases between them. Per germline, CDR1 SGHVS and CDR2 FNYEAQ. The DNA for the CDR3 is TGTGCCAGCAGTTTTCTAGCGAATACCGGAGATACGCAGTATTTT. This sequence encodes CASSFLANTGDTQYF.

The V and J genes are TRBV21-1 and TRBJ2-1; the table's D call, TRBD1, has no DNA check behind it. TRBV21-1 constitutes a pseudogene. This CDR3 region has 17 residues. CDR3 DNA sequence: TGTGCCAGCAGCAATGGACCACAGGGGGTCGGACAAGCTGAGCAGTTCTTC. The encoded protein is CASSNGPQGVGQAEQFF.

The chain uses TRBV2 and TRBJ2-7; D is possibly TRBD2 (5 bases). The germline CDR1 and CDR2 sequences are SNHLY and FYNNEI. With 6 bases removed from V and 3 bases from J, the gap between germline ends came to 18 bases. The CDR3 extends over 15 amino acids. The CDR3 loop reads CASREKTGNYYEQYF. The CDR3 bases are TGTGCCAGCAGGGAGAAGACCGGGAACTACTACGAGCAGTACTTC.

Worth noting for this clone: The same CDR3 also results from other DNA sequences found in this sample. The V call is TRBV15, the J call TRBJ1-2, with a possible D match to TRBD1 (6 bases). V was pared by 3 bases and J by 2 bases, with 13 bases between. The CDR3 loop spans 15 amino acids. CDR1 is LNHNV and CDR2 is YYDKDF in the germline V gene (reference sequence). The CDR3 DNA follows: TGTGCCACCAGCAGGGACCTAGGGGGAAACTATGGCTACACCTTC. Translating it yields CATSRDLGGNYGYTF.